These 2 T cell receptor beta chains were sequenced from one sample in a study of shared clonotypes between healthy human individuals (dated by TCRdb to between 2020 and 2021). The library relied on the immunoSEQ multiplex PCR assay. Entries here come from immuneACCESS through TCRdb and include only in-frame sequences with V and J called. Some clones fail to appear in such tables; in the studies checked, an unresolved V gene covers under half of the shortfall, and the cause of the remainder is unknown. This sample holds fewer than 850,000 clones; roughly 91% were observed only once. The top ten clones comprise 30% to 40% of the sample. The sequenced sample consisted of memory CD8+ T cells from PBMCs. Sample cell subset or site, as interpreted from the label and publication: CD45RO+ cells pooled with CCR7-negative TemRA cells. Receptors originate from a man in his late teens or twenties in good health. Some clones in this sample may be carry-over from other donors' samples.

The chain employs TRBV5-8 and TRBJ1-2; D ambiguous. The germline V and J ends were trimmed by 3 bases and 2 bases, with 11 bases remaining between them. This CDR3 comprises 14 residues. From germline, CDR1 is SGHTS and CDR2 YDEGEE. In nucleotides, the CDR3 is TGTGCCAGCAGCTCCATGACGGACAACTATGGCTACACCTTC. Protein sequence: CASSSMTDNYGYTF.

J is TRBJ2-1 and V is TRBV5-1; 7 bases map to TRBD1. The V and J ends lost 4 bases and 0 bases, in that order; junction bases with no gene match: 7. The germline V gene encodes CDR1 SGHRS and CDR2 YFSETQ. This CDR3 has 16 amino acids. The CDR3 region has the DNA TGCGCCAGCAGCCACCTACAGGGGAGCTCCTACAATGAGCAGTTCTTC. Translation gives CASSHLQGSSYNEQFF.